The 28 T cell receptor beta chains below were found in one sample sequenced in a study of shared clonotypes between healthy human individuals. Sequencing was performed with immunoSEQ multiplex PCR; in TCRdb, only in-frame clones are kept and a portion is missing. The sample carries about half a million clones, more than 65% recorded once. The specimen sequenced was PBMCs. Receptor source: a woman aged 40 to 49 in good health. Some clones in this sample may be carry-over from other donors' samples.

The chain couples TRBV6-5 to TRBJ2-7; 7 bases agree with TRBD2. In germline, CDR1 is MNHEY, CDR2 SVGAGI. The CDR3 has 14 amino acids. Unmatched junction bases numbered 3, after V lost 2 bases and J lost 2 bases. CDR3 coding DNA: TGTGCCAGCAGTTACCGAGGGAGGGCCTACGAGCAGTACTTC. This codes for CASSYRGRAYEQYF.

The chain recombines TRBV10-3 with TRBJ2-3; D is ambiguous. The length of the CDR3 is 13 residues. V lost 5 bases, J lost 2 bases, and 8 bases lay in between. Germline CDR1 and CDR2: ENHRY and SYGVKD. CDR3 loop: CAISIDTTDTQYF. In DNA, the CDR3 is TGTGCCATCAGTATTGACACCACAGATACGCAGTATTTT.

The chain uses TRBV6-1 and TRBJ1-2; no clear D gene. The germline V gene has CDR1 MNHNS and CDR2 SASEGT. The CDR3 has 16 amino acids. Trimming left V 0 bases short and J 4 bases short, with 15 bases between. The CDR3: CASSEALSVGGYGYTF. CDR3 coding DNA: TGTGCCAGCAGTGAAGCCCTCTCAGTCGGTGGCTATGGCTACACCTTC.

This chain connects TRBV11-3 to TRBJ2-1; 8 positions agree with TRBD2. V was pared by 8 bases and J by 9 bases, with 9 bases of the junction left unmatched. The CDR3 has 13 amino acids. Germline V gives CDR1 SGHNT, CDR2 YENEEA. The CDR3: CASRGREAGEQFF. The CDR3 DNA reads as TGTGCCAGCCGCGGGCGGGAGGCAGGTGAGCAGTTCTTC. The whole variable domain, remainder taken from reference TRBV11-3 and TRBJ2-1, is EAGVVQSPRYKIIEKKQPVAFWCNPISGHNTLYWYLQNLGQGPELLIRYENEEAVDDSQLPKDRFSAERLKGVDSTLKIQPAELGDSAVYLCASRGREAGEQFFGPGTRLTVL.

The chain has TRBV6-4 and TRBJ2-3, with D hard to call. This CDR3 has 16 amino acids. The V gene lost 0 bases and the J gene lost 3 bases, with 13 bases spanning the gap. The germline V gene encodes CDR1 MRHNA and CDR2 SNTAGT. CDR3 DNA: TGTGCCAGCAGTGACTCGTTTAGGTTCAGAACAGATACGCAGTATTTT. This translates into CASSDSFRFRTDTQYF.

V and J are TRBV6-5 and TRBJ1-1; D is uncertain. In germline, CDR1 is MNHEY, CDR2 SVGAGI. With 0 bases removed from V and 3 bases from J, the gap between germline ends came to 11 bases. CDR3 length: 15 amino acids. This CDR3 reads CASSYSARADTEAFF. In nucleotides, the CDR3 is TGTGCCAGCAGTTACTCCGCGCGGGCCGACACTGAAGCTTTCTTT.

The chain combines TRBV27 with TRBJ2-5; D tentatively fits TRBD1 or TRBD2 (5 bases each). V lost 3 bases and J 5 bases, leaving 16 bases between the germline ends. The germline CDR1 and CDR2 sequences are MNHEY and SMNVEV (reference sequence). CDR3 length: 15 amino acids. This chain's CDR3 is CASSFSYDRGETQYF. The CDR3 coding sequence is TGTGCCAGCAGTTTTTCCTACGACAGAGGGGAGACCCAGTACTTC.

This chain connects TRBV2 to TRBJ2-5; 9 nucleotides line up with TRBD1. Per the germline V gene, CDR1 is SNHLY and CDR2 is FYNNEI. This CDR3 comprises 15 residues. Trimming removed 5 bases from V and 4 bases from J; junction bases left unmatched: 8. CDR3 DNA sequence: TGTGCCAGCAGTTTTTCGACAGGGGGGGGAGAGACCCAGTACTTC. Translated: CASSFSTGGGETQYF.

Here the CDR3 reads CASSRGLHGDQPQHF. CDR3 coding DNA: TGTGCCAGCAGCAGGGGGCTACATGGGGATCAGCCCCAGCATTTT. The chain links TRBV6-5 to TRBJ1-5, with 8 positions matching TRBD1. Germline loops: CDR1 MNHEY, CDR2 SVGAGI. Unmatched junction bases numbered 9, after V lost 6 bases and J lost 5 bases. The CDR3 contains 15 residues.

As for this clone: Other nucleotide sequences from this sample produce the same CDR3. The chain uses TRBV5-1 and TRBJ2-7; 11 positions agree with TRBD2. The germline CDR1 and CDR2 sequences are SGHRS and YFSETQ. This CDR3 has 15 amino acids. V lost 2 bases, J lost 2 bases, and 3 bases stayed unmatched. The CDR3 nucleotides read TGCGCCAGCAGCTTTGGGACTAGCGGAACCTACGAGCAGTACTTC. Amino acids: CASSFGTSGTYEQYF.

The chain joins TRBV18 to TRBJ2-2, with D perhaps given as TRBD1 or TRBD2 (5 bases each). CDR1 is KGHSH, CDR2 LQKENI, per germline. CDR3 length equals 16 residues. V lost 5 bases, J lost 2 bases, and 15 bases lay in between. The CDR3 DNA sequence: TGTGCCAGCTCAACCCAGGGTAGCGTTAACACCGGGGAGCTGTTTTTT. Translating it yields CASSTQGSVNTGELFF.

About this clone: A far larger clone is one base from this, pointing to a likely read error. Likely a read error: the CDR3 ends without its conserved phenylalanine or tryptophan. The chain links TRBV4-2 to TRBJ1-2, with D maybe TRBD1 (5 bases). Germline-derived CDR1 and CDR2 are LGHNA and YNFKEQ. The CDR3 totals 17 residues. Trimming stripped 4 bases from V and 4 bases from J, with 22 bases between. CDR3 residues: CASSPGSGREYGYGYTY. The CDR3 coding sequence is TGTGCCAGCAGCCCAGGGTCGGGCAGGGAGTACGGCTATGGCTACACCTAC.

The rearrangement links TRBV27 to TRBJ2-3, with D perhaps TRBD2 (5 bases). The CDR3 sequence is 14 residues long. Trimming cost V 5 bases and J 0 bases, with 9 bases left between them. The germline V gene has CDR1 MNHEY and CDR2 SMNVEV (reference sequence). The CDR3 region is CASSDSVSTDTQYF. The CDR3 bases are TGTGCCAGCAGTGATAGCGTTAGCACAGATACGCAGTATTTT.

The chain employs TRBV5-5 and TRBJ1-3; TRBD1 is a possible D gene (6 bases). CDR3 length equals 14 residues. V lost 2 bases and J 4 bases, leaving 10 bases between the germline ends. The germline V gene has CDR1 SGHKS and CDR2 YYEKEE (reference sequence). DNA for the CDR3: TGTGCCAGCAGCTTCGGCAGGGGCGGAAACACCATATATTTT. This codes for CASSFGRGGNTIYF. The whole variable domain, remainder taken from reference TRBV5-5 and TRBJ1-3, is DAGVTQSPTHLIKTRGQQVTLRCSPISGHKSVSWYQQVLGQGPQFIFQYYEKEERGRGNFPDRFSARQFPNYSSELNVNALLLGDSALYLCASSFGRGGNTIYFGEGSWLTVV.

Note on this clone: Since a far larger clone is one base different, this is likely a read error. The chain uses TRBV5-1 and TRBJ2-2; 11 bases line up with TRBD2. The germline V gene has CDR1 SGHRS and CDR2 YFSETQ. This CDR3 contains 16 residues. V was pared by 7 bases and J by 3 bases, with 8 bases of the junction left unmatched. Here the CDR3 DNA reads TGCGCCAGCCGCCCTAGCGGGAGGACGGACACCGGGGAGCTGTTTTTT. Amino acid sequence: CASRPSGRTDTGELFF. The full variable domain, its missing parts supplied by reference TRBV5-1 and TRBJ2-2, is KAGVTQTPRYLIKTRGQQVTLSCSPISGHRSVSWYQQTPGQGLQFLFEYFSETQRNKGNFPGRFSGRQFSNSRSEMNVSTLELGDSALYLCASRPSGRTDTGELFFGEGSRLTVL.

In this sample, this clone turned up a few times. The chain carries TRBV21-1 and TRBJ1-3; the D segment call TRBD1 is taken from the table without a DNA check. TRBV21-1 is assigned pseudogene status. The CDR3 loop spans 20 amino acids. The CDR3 loop is CASRQGYLAARLDSGNTIYF. The CDR3 nucleotides are TGTGCCAGCAGGCAGGGGTACCTCGCCGCGCGACTCGACTCTGGAAACACCATATATTTT.

The gene calls are TRBV5-1 and TRBJ2-5; possibly TRBD1 or TRBD2 for D (5 bases each). The CDR3 consists of 15 residues. The germline V and J ends were trimmed by 0 bases and 4 bases, with 13 bases remaining between them. Germline lookup yields CDR1 SGHRS and CDR2 YFSETQ. This CDR3 reads CASSLGEGRVETQYF. The CDR3 bases are TGCGCCAGCAGCTTGGGTGAGGGACGGGTAGAGACCCAGTACTTC. The full variable domain, with the rest looked up from reference TRBV5-1 and TRBJ2-5, is KAGVTQTPRYLIKTRGQQVTLSCSPISGHRSVSWYQQTPGQGLQFLFEYFSETQRNKGNFPGRFSGRQFSNSRSEMNVSTLELGDSALYLCASSLGEGRVETQYFGPGTRLLVL.

As concerns this clone: A much larger clone is a single base away; this may be a read error. J is TRBJ1-6 and V is TRBV30; 8 bases agree with TRBD1. CDR1 and CDR2 from the germline V gene are GTSNPN and SVGIG (reference sequence). This CDR3 spans 16 amino acids. The CDR3, as DNA: TGTGCCTGGAGCGCCGACAGGGGCCTCACGGGATCACCCCCCCACTTT. Its translation is CAWSADRGLTGSPPHF.

The chain is built from TRBV5-1 and TRBJ2-2, with TRBD2 matching 8 bases. The CDR3 has 16 amino acids. Germline trimming cut 6 bases from V and 5 bases from J; bases unmatched to any gene: 12. Germline values: CDR1 SGHRS, CDR2 YFSETQ. The CDR3 is CASNSALAGGTGELFF. In nucleotides, the CDR3 is TGCGCCAGCAACTCGGCCCTAGCGGGCGGGACCGGGGAGCTGTTTTTT.

This clone was seen repeatedly, ten times or more. The sample carries other DNA sequences with the same CDR3. The chain has TRBV9 and TRBJ2-2; a weak D match, TRBD1 (5 bases). In germline, CDR1 is SGDLS, CDR2 YYNGEE. Between the trimmed V and J ends, which lost 0 bases and 0 bases, there was a span of 12 bases. This CDR3 contains 17 residues. The CDR3 DNA reads as TGTGCCAGCAGCGTAGGGCCTGTAGGGGCGAACACCGGGGAGCTGTTTTTT. This codes for CASSVGPVGANTGELFF.

The rearrangement links TRBV7-2 to TRBJ2-3, with TRBD2 matching 12 bases. V dropped 3 bases and J dropped 5; count of bases not matched to a gene: 12. The CDR3 consists of 18 residues. The germline V gene encodes CDR1 SGHTA and CDR2 FQGNSA. The CDR3 sequence: CASSFLTTSGSQRDTQYF. In DNA, the CDR3 is TGTGCCAGCAGCTTCCTAACGACTAGCGGGAGCCAAAGAGATACGCAGTATTTT.

J is TRBJ1-5 and V is TRBV12-2. TRBV12-2 is listed as a pseudogene. CDR3 size: 16 residues. The CDR3 DNA follows: TGTGCAAGTCGCCCCAAGAGGTCTTTATGCAATCAGCCCCAGCATTTT. Its protein product is CASRPKRSLCNQPQHF.

Turning to this clone: This is likely an artifact of a read error, given a far larger clone one base away. The same CDR3 also results from other DNA sequences found in this sample. The chain has TRBV30 and TRBJ2-3; 7 bases agree with TRBD2. CDR3 length equals 17 residues. J lost 2 bases, V lost 2 bases, and 13 bases had no gene match. CDR1 and CDR2 from the germline V gene are GTSNPN and SVGIG (reference sequence). CDR3 bases: TGTGCCTGGAGTAGTACGGGAGGAGAGATAATCACAGATACGCAGTATTTT. It yields the protein CAWSSTGGEIITDTQYF.

This clone was observed a single time. CDR3: CASRTKGTGLAIDTQYF. CDR3 nucleotides: TGTGCCAGCAGAACCAAGGGGACGGGACTAGCGATCGATACGCAGTATTTT. The chain carries TRBV21-1 and TRBJ2-3; TRBD2, the table's D call, lacks a check against the DNA. TRBV21-1 is given as a pseudogene. The CDR3 has 17 amino acids.

The chain joins TRBV7-3 to TRBJ2-5, with 8 bases identical to TRBD1. The ends lost 5 bases at V and 5 bases at J; junction bases unmatched: 13. The CDR3 loop spans 16 amino acids. Looked up from germline, CDR1 is SGHTA and CDR2 is FQGTGA. CDR3 sequence (DNA): TGTGCCAGCAGCCCCGCGACAGGACAGGGCGGGGAGACCCAGTACTTC. Protein product: CASSPATGQGGETQYF.

The chain is built from TRBV18 and TRBJ2-1; TRBD1 might be the D (5 bases). The CDR3 has 15 amino acids. Trimming stripped 6 bases from V and 0 bases from J, with 12 bases between. Germline-derived CDR1 and CDR2 are KGHSH and LQKENI. CDR3 in amino acids: CASSLLGDSYNEQFF. The CDR3 DNA reads as TGTGCCAGCTCGCTCCTAGGGGACTCCTACAATGAGCAGTTCTTC.

With respect to this clone: A much larger clone lies one base from this, so it may be a read error. V and J are TRBV10-1 and TRBJ2-1; D gene ambiguous. The germline CDR1 and CDR2 sequences are WNHNN and SYGVQD (reference sequence). The CDR3 spans 16 residues. V was cut by 4 bases and J by 4 bases, with 17 bases left in between. For the CDR3, the DNA is TGCGCCAGCAGTGGTTACCGGAGCTGGAGTTACAATGAGCAGTTCTTC. It specifies CASSGYRSWSYNEQFF.

The chain employs TRBV5-6 and TRBJ2-5; TRBD2 aligns across 11 bases. V dropped 4 bases and J dropped 1; count of bases not matched to a gene: 3. CDR1 and CDR2 (germline): SGHDT, YYEEEE. The CDR3 contains 15 residues. As DNA, the CDR3 is TGTGCCAGCAGCCTGACTAGCGGGACCCAAGAGACCCAGTACTTC. Its protein is CASSLTSGTQETQYF.